One T cell receptor (beta chain) is described in this entry. Its target is unknown. V was pared by 4 bases and J by 0 bases, with 7 bases of the junction left unmatched. Germline V gene lookup returns CDR1 SGHNT and CDR2 YYREEE (reference sequence). The CDR3 contains 17 residues. The data derive from a study of OX40 agonist ivuxolimab in advanced cancers. Study context: Patients treated during dose escalation were battling hepatocellular carcinoma, melanoma, renal cell or head and neck cancer. Study results and caveats: At 0.1 to 3.0 mg/kg and by week 6, clonal expansion occurred in CD4+ and CD8+ blood T cells. Clonal expansion was among the lowest in partial responders at 0.1-3.0 mg/kg, especially CD8+.

Repertoires were generated with immunoSEQ multiplex PCR, while TCRdb's copy carries only in-frame clones and drops some. The sample has 25,000 to 35,000 clones, less than 85% seen once. The clonotype was recovered from an adult with an advanced solid tumor such as melanoma, head and neck, liver or kidney cancer. Sequenced here: CD4+ or CD8+ T cells sorted from blood, sampled in a trial of the OX40 agonist ivuxolimab. The chain recombines TRBV5-4 with TRBJ2-5; 12 bases line up with TRBD2. This chain's CDR3 is CASSRGWTSGDQETQYF. The DNA of the CDR3 is TGTGCCAGCAGCAGGGGTTGGACTAGCGGGGACCAAGAGACCCAGTACTTC. Based on the CDR3 plus reference TRBV5-4 and TRBJ2-5, the full variable domain is ETGVTQSPTHLIKTRGQQVTLRCSSQSGHNTVSWYQQALGQGPQFIFQYYREEENGRGNFPPRFSGLQFPNYSSELNVNALELDDSALYLCASSRGWTSGDQETQYFGPGTRLLVL.